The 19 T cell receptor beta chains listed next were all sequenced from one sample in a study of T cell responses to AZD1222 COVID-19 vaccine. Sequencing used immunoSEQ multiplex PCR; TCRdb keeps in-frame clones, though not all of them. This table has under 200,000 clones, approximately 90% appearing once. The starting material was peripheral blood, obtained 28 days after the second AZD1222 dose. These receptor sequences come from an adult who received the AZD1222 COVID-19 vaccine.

CDR3 bases: TGTGCCAGCAGTGTAGGAGGAAGCAATCAGCCCCAGCATTTT. This sequence encodes CASSVGGSNQPQHF. V is TRBV2 and J is TRBJ1-5; D unresolved. This CDR3 comprises 14 residues. Germline values: CDR1 SNHLY, CDR2 FYNNEI. Trimming took 4 bases from V and 1 from J, leaving 8 bases between them.

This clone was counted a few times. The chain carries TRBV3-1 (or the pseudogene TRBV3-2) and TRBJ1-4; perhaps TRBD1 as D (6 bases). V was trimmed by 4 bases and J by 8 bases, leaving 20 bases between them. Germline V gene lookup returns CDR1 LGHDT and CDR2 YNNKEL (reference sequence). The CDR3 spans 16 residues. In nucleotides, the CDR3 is TGTGCCAGCAGCCCCCCGGGGGGCGCGATTCGGGAAAAACTGTTTTTT. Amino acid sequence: CASSPPGGAIREKLFF.

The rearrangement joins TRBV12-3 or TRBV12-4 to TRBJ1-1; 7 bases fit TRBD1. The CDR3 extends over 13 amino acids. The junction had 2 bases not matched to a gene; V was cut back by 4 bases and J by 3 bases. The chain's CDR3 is CASSYDRDTEAFF. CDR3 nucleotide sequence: TGTGCCAGCAGTTACGACAGGGACACTGAAGCTTTCTTT.

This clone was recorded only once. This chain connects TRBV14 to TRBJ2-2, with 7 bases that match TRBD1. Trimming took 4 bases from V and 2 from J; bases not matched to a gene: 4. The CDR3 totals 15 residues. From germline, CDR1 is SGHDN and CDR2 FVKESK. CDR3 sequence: CASSRTGYNTGELFF. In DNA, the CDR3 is TGTGCCAGCAGCCGGACAGGATACAACACCGGGGAGCTGTTTTTT.

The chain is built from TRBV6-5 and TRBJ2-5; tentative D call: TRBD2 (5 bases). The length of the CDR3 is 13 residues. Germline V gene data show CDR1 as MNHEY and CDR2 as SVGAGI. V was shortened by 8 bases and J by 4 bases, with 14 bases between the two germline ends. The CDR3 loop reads CASGSYRGETQYF. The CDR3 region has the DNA TGTGCCAGCGGCTCGTACCGGGGAGAGACCCAGTACTTC.

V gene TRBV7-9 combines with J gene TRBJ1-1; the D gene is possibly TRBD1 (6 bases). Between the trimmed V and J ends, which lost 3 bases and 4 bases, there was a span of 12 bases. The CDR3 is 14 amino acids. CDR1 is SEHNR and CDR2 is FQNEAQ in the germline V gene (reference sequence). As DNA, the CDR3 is TGTGCCAGCAGCTTTGCAGGGGCCGGCACTGAAGCTTTCTTT. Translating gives CASSFAGAGTEAFF.

The CDR3 sequence is CASSPMEGNTIYF. The CDR3 DNA follows: TGTGCCAGCAGCCCCATGGAGGGAAACACCATATATTTT. The V and J genes are TRBV7-2 and TRBJ1-3; the D is unclear. V lost 5 bases and J lost 4, with 9 bases in between. The CDR3 runs to 13 residues. Germline V CDR1 and CDR2: SGHTA, FQGNSA.

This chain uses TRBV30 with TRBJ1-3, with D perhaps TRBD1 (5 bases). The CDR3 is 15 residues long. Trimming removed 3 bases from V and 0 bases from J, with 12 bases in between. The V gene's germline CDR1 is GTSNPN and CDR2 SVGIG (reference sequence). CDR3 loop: CAWRWGENSGNTIYF. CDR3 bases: TGTGCCTGGAGGTGGGGGGAAAACTCTGGAAACACCATATATTTT.

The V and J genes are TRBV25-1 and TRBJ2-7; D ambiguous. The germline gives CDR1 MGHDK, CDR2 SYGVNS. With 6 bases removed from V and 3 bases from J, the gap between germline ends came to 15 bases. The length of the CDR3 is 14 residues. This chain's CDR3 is CASSTGPPDYEQYF. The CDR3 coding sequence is TGTGCCAGCAGCACCGGACCCCCTGACTACGAGCAGTACTTC.

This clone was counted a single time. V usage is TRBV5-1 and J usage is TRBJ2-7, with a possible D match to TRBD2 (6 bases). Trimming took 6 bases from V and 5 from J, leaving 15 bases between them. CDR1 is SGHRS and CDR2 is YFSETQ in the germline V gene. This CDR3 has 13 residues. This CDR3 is CASTQSGEHEQYF. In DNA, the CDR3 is TGCGCCAGCACCCAATCGGGGGAACACGAGCAGTACTTC.

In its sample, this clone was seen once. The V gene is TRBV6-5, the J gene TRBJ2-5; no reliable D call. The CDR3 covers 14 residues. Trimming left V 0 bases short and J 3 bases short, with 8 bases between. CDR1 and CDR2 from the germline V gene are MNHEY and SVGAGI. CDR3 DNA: TGTGCCAGCAGTTACTCAAGGGATGAAGAGACCCAGTACTTC. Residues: CASSYSRDEETQYF.

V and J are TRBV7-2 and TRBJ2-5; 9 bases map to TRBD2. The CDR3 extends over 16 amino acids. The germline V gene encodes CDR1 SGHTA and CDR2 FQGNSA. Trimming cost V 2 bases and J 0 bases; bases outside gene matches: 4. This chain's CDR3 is CASSLKRGEHQETQYF. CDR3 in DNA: TGTGCCAGCAGCTTAAAGCGGGGGGAGCACCAAGAGACCCAGTACTTC.

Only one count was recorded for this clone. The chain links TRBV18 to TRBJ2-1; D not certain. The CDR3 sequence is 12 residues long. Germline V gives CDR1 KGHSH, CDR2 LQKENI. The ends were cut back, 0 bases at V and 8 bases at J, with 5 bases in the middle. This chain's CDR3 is CASSPPGYEQFF. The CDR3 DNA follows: TGTGCCAGCTCACCACCCGGGTATGAGCAGTTCTTC.

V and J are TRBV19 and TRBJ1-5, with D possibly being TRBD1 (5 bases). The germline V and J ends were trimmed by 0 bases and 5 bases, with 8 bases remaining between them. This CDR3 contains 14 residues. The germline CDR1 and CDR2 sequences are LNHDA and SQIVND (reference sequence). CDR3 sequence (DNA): TGTGCCAGTAGTATAGAGGCGGGGGATCAGCCCCAGCATTTT. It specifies CASSIEAGDQPQHF.

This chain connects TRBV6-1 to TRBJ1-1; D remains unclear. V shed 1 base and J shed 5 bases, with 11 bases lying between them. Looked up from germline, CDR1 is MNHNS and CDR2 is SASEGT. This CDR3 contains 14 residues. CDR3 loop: CASSEGGRGTEAFF. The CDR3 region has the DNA TGTGCCAGCAGTGAAGGCGGACGAGGGACTGAAGCTTTCTTT.

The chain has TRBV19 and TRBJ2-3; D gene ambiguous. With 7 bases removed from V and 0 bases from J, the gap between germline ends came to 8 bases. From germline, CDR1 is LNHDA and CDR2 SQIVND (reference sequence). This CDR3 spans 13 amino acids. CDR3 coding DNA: TGTGCCAGTAAGATTCGAAGCACAGATACGCAGTATTTT. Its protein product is CASKIRSTDTQYF.

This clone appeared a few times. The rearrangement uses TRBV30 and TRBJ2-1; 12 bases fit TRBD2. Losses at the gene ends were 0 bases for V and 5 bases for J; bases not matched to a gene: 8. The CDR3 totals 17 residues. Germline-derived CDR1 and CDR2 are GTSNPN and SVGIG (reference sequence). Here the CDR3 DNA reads TGTGCCTGGAGTGTACTTACTAGCGGGGGGTATAACAATGAGCAGTTCTTC. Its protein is CAWSVLTSGGYNNEQFF. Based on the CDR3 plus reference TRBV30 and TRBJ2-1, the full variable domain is SQTIHQWPATLVQPVGSPLSLECTVEGTSNPNLYWYRQAAGRGLQLLFYSVGIGQISSEVPQNLSASRPQDRQFILSSKKLLLSDSGFYLCAWSVLTSGGYNNEQFFGPGTRLTVL.

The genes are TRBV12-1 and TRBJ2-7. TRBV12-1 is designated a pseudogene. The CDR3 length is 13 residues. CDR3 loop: CASPPPYSYEQYF. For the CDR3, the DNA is TGTGCCAGCCCCCCGCCATATTCCTACGAGCAGTACTTC.

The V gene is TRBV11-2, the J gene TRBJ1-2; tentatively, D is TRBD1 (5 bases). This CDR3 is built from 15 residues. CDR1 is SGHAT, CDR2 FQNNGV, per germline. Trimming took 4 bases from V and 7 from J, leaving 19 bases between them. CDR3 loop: CASSWGGRSVVGYTF. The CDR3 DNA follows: TGTGCCAGCAGCTGGGGGGGTCGATCTGTTGTTGGCTACACCTTC.